The 14 T cell receptor beta chains in this list originate from one sample, sequenced in a study of identical twins. From the 5' RACE reads, TCRdb called clonotypes with MiXCR, one entry per CDR3 protein. The sample has roughly 250,000 distinct CDR3 sequences; about 14% are singletons. The sequenced sample consisted of memory (CD45RO+) T cells sorted from blood. The receptors were gathered from a young woman in good health.

The CDR3: CASSPSAPGWRNTEAFF. In DNA, the CDR3 is TGTGCCAGCTCACCATCCGCTCCTGGTTGGCGGAACACTGAAGCTTTCTTT. The chain uses TRBV18 and TRBJ1-1, with unresolved D. With 2 bases removed from V and 1 base from J, the gap between germline ends came to 17 bases. Looked up from germline, CDR1 is KGHSH and CDR2 is LQKENI. This CDR3 has 17 amino acids.

This clonotype was detected many times. V usage is TRBV12-3 or TRBV12-4 and J usage is TRBJ2-2; TRBD2 aligns across 7 bases. This CDR3 is 15 amino acids long. Germline trimming cut 5 bases from V and 0 bases from J; bases unmatched to any gene: 3. CDR3 in DNA: TGTGCCAGCAGTGGAAGCGGGGCGAACACCGGGGAGCTGTTTTTT. Translation: CASSGSGANTGELFF.

This clonotype has more than one count but fewer than ten. The chain employs TRBV5-6 and TRBJ2-7; 13 positions match TRBD2. The V gene's germline CDR1 is SGHDT and CDR2 YYEEEE. CDR3 size: 15 residues. J was trimmed by 7 bases and V by 5 bases; bases with no gene match: 9. CDR3 in amino acids: CASSRPGLAGQEQYF. CDR3 in DNA: TGTGCCAGCAGTAGACCGGGACTAGCGGGGCAGGAGCAGTACTTC.

The CDR3 reads CASSPLGGTTDTQYF. The CDR3 DNA follows: TGTGCCAGCTCTCCGCTCGGGGGGACGACAGATACGCAGTATTTT. The chain has TRBV7-8 and TRBJ2-3, with TRBD2 matching 7 bases. CDR3 length: 15 residues. V trimming: 8 bases; J trimming: 3 bases; junction bases outside the gene matches: 11. Germline V gene data show CDR1 as SGHVS and CDR2 as FQNEAQ.

In its sample, this clonotype was seen a few times. This chain joins TRBV11-2 and TRBJ2-1; TRBD2 matches at 12 bases. Per germline, CDR1 SGHAT and CDR2 FQNNGV. The CDR3 is made up of 16 amino acids. Germline trimming cut 5 bases from V and 6 bases from J; bases unmatched to any gene: 8. CDR3 loop: CASSPRLAGVFNEQFF. DNA for the CDR3: TGTGCCAGCAGCCCCAGACTAGCGGGAGTGTTCAATGAGCAGTTCTTC.

CDR3 DNA sequence: TGTGCCAGCAGTGTGGCCAGATACGAGCAGTACTTC. It yields the protein CASSVARYEQYF. The chain uses TRBV2 and TRBJ2-7; D call uncertain. Germline CDR1 SNHLY, CDR2 FYNNEI. There are 12 residues in the CDR3. The V and J ends lost 4 bases and 4 bases respectively, with 8 bases between them.

This clonotype was seen more than once but under ten times. The chain links TRBV20-1 to TRBJ1-1, with 7 bases that match TRBD1. V was pared by 2 bases and J by 5 bases, with 23 bases of the junction left unmatched. The germline CDR1 and CDR2 sequences are DFQATT and SNEGSKA (reference sequence). The CDR3 is 19 residues long. DNA of the CDR3: TGCAGTGCTAGATTCCCTCCCTTTCGACAGGGACACCGGGGAACTGAAGCTTTCTTT. Translation gives CSARFPPFRQGHRGTEAFF.

This clonotype was detected many times. V is TRBV12-3 or TRBV12-4 and J is TRBJ1-6; D is unresolved. Deletions cut 5 bases from V and 9 bases from J, with 11 bases between. This CDR3 is 13 amino acids long. CDR3 sequence: CASSLTSGSPLHF. CDR3 coding DNA: TGTGCCAGCAGTCTAACCTCTGGTTCACCCCTCCACTTT.

The gene calls are TRBV7-8 and TRBJ2-1; 10 bases are shared with TRBD2. The V gene's germline CDR1 is SGHVS and CDR2 FQNEAQ. V lost 2 bases and J lost 0; bases outside the gene matches: 10. This CDR3 is 19 amino acids long. CDR3 loop: CASSLNVAGGQSSYNEQFF. CDR3 bases: TGTGCCAGCAGCTTAAACGTAGCGGGGGGTCAAAGCTCCTACAATGAGCAGTTCTTC. Full variable domain (remainder filled in from reference TRBV7-8 and TRBJ2-1): GAGVSQSPRYKVAKRGQDVALRCDPISGHVSLFWYQQALGQGPEFLTYFQNEAQLDKSGLPSDRFFAERPEGSVSTLKIQRTQQEDSAVYLCASSLNVAGGQSSYNEQFFGPGTRLTVL.

This clonotype was counted only a few times. The chain combines TRBV20-1 with TRBJ2-1; D remains unclear. CDR1 is DFQATT and CDR2 is SNEGSKA in the germline V gene (reference sequence). The V and J ends lost 0 bases and 8 bases respectively, with 20 bases between them. This CDR3 region has 16 residues. The CDR3 protein is CSARDLYSKPNDEQFF. CDR3 in DNA: TGCAGTGCTAGAGATCTCTACTCGAAACCCAATGATGAGCAGTTCTTC.

This clonotype has just a few counts. CDR3 in DNA: TGTGCCAGCAGCCAAGATGCAGGGGTGAAGTACTTC. Translating it yields CASSQDAGVKYF. The chain carries TRBV3-1 and TRBJ2-7, with D maybe TRBD1 (6 bases). Germline CDR1 is LGHDT and CDR2 is YNNKEL (reference sequence). The CDR3 covers 12 residues. V shed 0 bases and J shed 11 bases, with 11 bases lying between them.

The chain recombines TRBV10-3 with TRBJ1-5; maybe TRBD1 (5 bases). This CDR3 is 13 amino acids long. Looked up from germline, CDR1 is ENHRY and CDR2 is SYGVKD. V was clipped by 7 bases and J by 5 bases, with 12 bases between them. The CDR3 here is CAINEGMDQPQHF. For the CDR3, the DNA is TGTGCCATCAACGAGGGGATGGATCAGCCCCAGCATTTT.

The chain carries TRBV18 and TRBJ2-7; D may be TRBD1 (6 bases). V lost 5 bases, J lost 3 bases, and 11 bases lay in between. CDR1 and CDR2 from the germline V gene are KGHSH and LQKENI. The CDR3 has 13 residues. The CDR3, as DNA: TGTGCCAGCTCAATCCAGGACAGCTACGAGCAGTACTTC. It encodes CASSIQDSYEQYF.

The genes are TRBV7-9 and TRBJ1-6; D gene ambiguous. The V and J ends lost 8 bases and 7 bases respectively, with 12 bases between them. Germline V gene lookup returns CDR1 SEHNR and CDR2 FQNEAQ (reference sequence). The CDR3 spans 13 residues. The CDR3 reads CASRQDGNSPLHF. CDR3 sequence (DNA): TGTGCCAGCCGGCAGGATGGGAATTCACCCCTCCACTTT.